One sample yielded the 21 T cell receptor beta chains listed below, sequenced in a study of T cell responses to AZD1222 COVID-19 vaccine (dated by TCRdb to the early 2020s). The library was obtained by the immunoSEQ multiplex PCR assay. In its TCRdb copy, this immuneACCESS table keeps in-frame sequences only and misses some clones. Where compared with another copy, unresolved V genes explain less than half of these, and the others have no known cause. For this sample the table gives about 120,000 clones, of which roughly 86% were detected only once. The top ten hold 17% of the sample. In the paper's terms, the time point label means: about 28 days (+/-7) after the second vaccine dose. Here the sequenced sample was peripheral blood, taken 28 days after the second AZD1222 dose. These receptors were obtained from an adult who received the AZD1222 COVID-19 vaccine.

V usage is TRBV6-1 and J usage is TRBJ1-4, with 7 bases identical to TRBD1. In germline, CDR1 is MNHNS, CDR2 SASEGT. V was clipped by 4 bases and J by 0 bases; unmatched bases: 5. The CDR3 is 16 residues long. The CDR3 DNA reads as TGTGCCAGCAGTGGGGGACAGACTGCAACTAATGAAAAACTGTTTTTT. Protein product: CASSGGQTATNEKLFF.

This clone was seen only once. The chain employs TRBV18 and TRBJ2-7; 10 bases are shared with TRBD1. V shed 6 bases and J 3 bases; nucleotides not matched to a gene: 8. The CDR3 loop spans 15 amino acids. Germline CDR1 reads KGHSH; CDR2 reads LQKENI. This CDR3 is CASSPARTGGYEQYF. CDR3 nucleotides: TGTGCCAGCTCCCCAGCGCGGACAGGGGGCTACGAGCAGTACTTC. Variable domain in full (rest from reference TRBV18 and TRBJ2-7): NAGVMQNPRHLVRRRGQEARLRCSPMKGHSHVYWYRQLPEEGLKFMVYLQKENIIDESGMPKERFSAEFPKEGPSILRIQQVVRGDSAAYFCASSPARTGGYEQYFGPGTRLTVT.

With respect to this clone: Mismatch with germline at one junction end may stem from a read error. The gene calls are TRBV19 and TRBJ2-7; D call uncertain. Germline CDR1 LNHDA, CDR2 SQIVND (reference sequence). This CDR3 comprises 11 residues. CDR3 DNA sequence: TGTGCCAGCAGTAACGTCTACGAGCAGTACTTC. Translated: CASSNVYEQYF.

The gene calls are TRBV29-1 and TRBJ2-7, with D perhaps matching TRBD1 (5 bases). The CDR3 is 13 residues long. CDR1 and CDR2 from the germline V gene are SQVTM and ANQGSEA. Trimming stripped 0 bases from V and 3 bases from J, with 9 bases between. CDR3 sequence: CSVEDRQSYEQYF. The DNA of the CDR3 is TGCAGCGTTGAAGATCGACAGAGCTACGAGCAGTACTTC.

The chain joins TRBV2 to TRBJ2-7; D might be TRBD2 (6 bases). V dropped 4 bases and J dropped 0 bases, with 19 bases sitting between them. This CDR3 has 17 residues. Germline V gene sequence: CDR1 SNHLY, CDR2 FYNNEI. The CDR3 here is CASSANIGREVSYEQYF. The CDR3 DNA follows: TGTGCCAGCAGTGCGAATATCGGCAGGGAGGTCTCCTACGAGCAGTACTTC. The variable domain in full, with the rest retrieved from reference TRBV2 and TRBJ2-7, is EPEVTQTPSHQVTQMGQEVILRCVPISNHLYFYWYRQILGQKVEFLVSFYNNEISEKSEIFDDQFSVERPDGSNFTLKIRSTKLEDSAMYFCASSANIGREVSYEQYFGPGTRLTVT.

The chain employs TRBV3-1 (or the pseudogene TRBV3-2) and TRBJ2-3; D gene ambiguous. Looked up from germline, CDR1 is LGHDT and CDR2 is YNNKEL (reference sequence). The CDR3 loop spans 16 amino acids. V dropped 4 bases and J dropped 0 bases, with 14 bases sitting between them. The CDR3 DNA follows: TGTGCCAGCAGCCCGACGGGCCCGTTTAGCACAGATACGCAGTATTTT. This sequence encodes CASSPTGPFSTDTQYF.

This clone came up once. The chain combines TRBV9 with TRBJ2-7, with no clear D. The length of the CDR3 is 14 residues. V dropped 3 bases and J dropped 4 bases, with 14 bases sitting between them. CDR1 is SGDLS and CDR2 is YYNGEE in the germline V gene. CDR3 coding DNA: TGTGCCAGCAGCGGACACAGTGGACCTTACGAGCAGTACTTC. Amino acids: CASSGHSGPYEQYF. Complete variable domain (other parts from reference TRBV9 and TRBJ2-7): DSGVTQTPKHLITATGQRVTLRCSPRSGDLSVYWYQQSLDQGLQFLIQYYNGEERAKGNILERFSAQQFPDLHSELNLSSLELGDSALYFCASSGHSGPYEQYFGPGTRLTVT.

The chain links TRBV7-9 to TRBJ1-4, with D unresolved. V lost 6 bases and J 2 bases, leaving 13 bases between the germline ends. The CDR3 loop spans 15 amino acids. Germline V gene data show CDR1 as SEHNR and CDR2 as FQNEAQ (reference sequence). CDR3 coding DNA: TGTGCCAGCAGACAGAACGGTGGTACTAATGAAAAACTGTTTTTT. This gives the protein CASRQNGGTNEKLFF. The full variable domain, its missing parts supplied by reference TRBV7-9 and TRBJ1-4, is DTGVSQNPRHKITKRGQNVTFRCDPISEHNRLYWYRQTLGQGPEFLTYFQNEAQLEKSRLLSDRFSAERPKGSFSTLEIQRTEQGDSAMYLCASRQNGGTNEKLFFGSGTQLSVL.

The rearrangement joins TRBV9 to TRBJ1-3; D is ambiguous. Trimming removed 0 bases at V and 4 bases at J, with 11 bases between. The CDR3 spans 15 residues. Looked up from germline, CDR1 is SGDLS and CDR2 is YYNGEE. This CDR3 is CASSVDGRTGNTIYF. As DNA, the CDR3 is TGTGCCAGCAGCGTAGACGGGCGGACCGGAAACACCATATATTTT.

V usage is TRBV5-6 and J usage is TRBJ2-2; D remains ambiguous. The CDR3 has 14 amino acids. Trimming shortened V by 0 bases and J by 4 bases, and 7 bases separated the two germline ends. Germline CDR1 is SGHDT and CDR2 is YYEEEE. The CDR3: CASSLAAGTGELFF. The CDR3 DNA sequence: TGTGCCAGCAGCTTGGCGGCAGGCACCGGGGAGCTGTTTTTT.

This clone showed up just a few times. The genes are TRBV19 and TRBJ2-5; 11 nucleotides line up with TRBD1. The V gene end was trimmed by 5 bases and the J gene end by 2 bases; junction bases not matched to a gene: 7. The length of the CDR3 is 16 residues. Germline V gives CDR1 LNHDA, CDR2 SQIVND (reference sequence). CDR3 sequence (DNA): TGTGCCAGTAGTCTCTCGGGACAGGGGGGACAAGAGACCCAGTACTTC. Its protein is CASSLSGQGGQETQYF.

The chain carries TRBV2 and TRBJ1-2; perhaps TRBD1 as D (5 bases). The CDR3 runs to 13 residues. V lost 3 bases, J lost 3 bases, and 8 bases lay in between. The germline V gene has CDR1 SNHLY and CDR2 FYNNEI. The CDR3 region is CASSDRVDYGYTF. The CDR3 coding sequence is TGTGCCAGCAGTGACAGGGTGGACTATGGCTACACCTTC.

The chain recombines TRBV7-9 with TRBJ2-7, with D tentatively TRBD2 (5 bases). The V end lost 5 bases, the J end lost 2 bases, and 10 bases lay between the germline ends. Germline assignment: CDR1 SEHNR and CDR2 FQNEAQ (reference sequence). The CDR3 has 13 residues. CDR3: CASSPGIAYEQYF. CDR3 bases: TGTGCCAGCAGCCCGGGGATAGCCTACGAGCAGTACTTC.

The chain recombines TRBV12-3 or TRBV12-4 with TRBJ2-2, with 8 bases matching TRBD1. V was pared by 5 bases and J by 7 bases, with 3 bases of the junction left unmatched. The CDR3 spans 13 residues. The CDR3 DNA reads as TGTGCCAGCAGTCCACAGGGGGTCGGGGAGCTGTTTTTT. Encoded protein: CASSPQGVGELFF.

The V and J genes are TRBV7-9 and TRBJ2-4, with 7 positions matching TRBD1. Germline V gives CDR1 SEHNR, CDR2 FQNEAQ (reference sequence). This CDR3 has 14 residues. With V trimmed by 5 bases and J by 4 bases, 5 bases remained unmatched. DNA of the CDR3: TGTGCCAGCAGCCCTTACAGGGGAAAAAACATTCAGTACTTC. Encoded protein: CASSPYRGKNIQYF. Looking up the rest from reference TRBV7-9 and TRBJ2-4 gives the full variable domain: DTGVSQNPRHKITKRGQNVTFRCDPISEHNRLYWYRQTLGQGPEFLTYFQNEAQLEKSRLLSDRFSAERPKGSFSTLEIQRTEQGDSAMYLCASSPYRGKNIQYFGAGTRLSVL.

The V call is TRBV3-1 (or the pseudogene TRBV3-2), the J call TRBJ2-7, with TRBD2 matching 16 bases. Germline values: CDR1 LGHDT, CDR2 YNNKEL (reference sequence). The CDR3 consists of 19 residues. The V and J ends lost 0 bases and 0 bases, in that order; junction bases with no gene match: 5. For the CDR3, the DNA is TGTGCCAGCAGCCAAGAGTCCGGGACTAGCGGGAGGGGCTCCTACGAGCAGTACTTC. Its protein product is CASSQESGTSGRGSYEQYF.

The rearrangement uses TRBV2 and TRBJ1-4; the D gene is possibly TRBD1 (5 bases). The V and J ends lost 10 bases and 6 bases respectively, with 15 bases between them. CDR3 length: 13 amino acids. Germline V CDR1 and CDR2: SNHLY, FYNNEI. CDR3 protein: CANGRGGDEKLFF. CDR3 in DNA: TGTGCCAACGGGAGGGGTGGGGATGAAAAACTGTTTTTT.

The chain couples TRBV18 to TRBJ2-2; D tentatively fits TRBD1 or TRBD2 (5 bases each). Germline CDR1 is KGHSH and CDR2 is LQKENI. This CDR3 is 17 amino acids long. With 1 base removed from V and 5 bases from J, the gap between germline ends came to 17 bases. The CDR3 loop is CASSPRIEGWRTGELFF. The CDR3 region has the DNA TGTGCCAGCTCACCACGGATTGAGGGGTGGAGGACCGGGGAGCTGTTTTTT. Full variable domain (rest looked up from reference TRBV18 and TRBJ2-2): NAGVMQNPRHLVRRRGQEARLRCSPMKGHSHVYWYRQLPEEGLKFMVYLQKENIIDESGMPKERFSAEFPKEGPSILRIQQVVRGDSAAYFCASSPRIEGWRTGELFFGEGSRLTVL.

The chain has TRBV6-6 and TRBJ1-1, with D perhaps TRBD1 (5 bases). CDR3 length: 16 residues. CDR1 and CDR2 from the germline V gene are MNHNY and SVGAGI (reference sequence). V was cut by 2 bases and J by 4 bases, with 17 bases left in between. Here the CDR3 reads CASSYPPSGVGTEAFF. The CDR3 DNA reads as TGTGCCAGCAGTTACCCCCCTTCGGGGGTTGGCACTGAAGCTTTCTTT.

In its sample, this clone was seen once. This chain joins TRBV11-3 and TRBJ2-2; 7 nucleotides line up with TRBD1. The CDR3 totals 15 residues. With V trimmed by 1 base and J by 4 bases, 3 bases remained unmatched. Looked up from germline, CDR1 is SGHNT and CDR2 is YENEEA. The CDR3 here is CASSLVQGPTGELFF. CDR3 bases: TGTGCCAGCAGCTTAGTACAGGGGCCCACCGGGGAGCTGTTTTTT.

The rearrangement uses TRBV25-1 and TRBJ1-1; 8 bases line up with TRBD1. With V trimmed by 4 bases and J by 5 bases, 6 bases remained unmatched. CDR3 size: 14 residues. Germline CDR1 MGHDK, CDR2 SYGVNS. Here the CDR3 DNA reads TGTGCCAGCAGTGGTACAGACAGGGGAACTGAAGCTTTCTTT. It is translated as CASSGTDRGTEAFF.